A few counts support the clone carrying this T cell receptor beta chain. Its target is not known. These data come from a study of T-cell reconstitution after alpha-beta-depleted transplantation in children. Whole-study findings and limits: By about two months after transplant, alpha-beta T cells reportedly arose from several hundred graft clones that had expanded. For some patients, TCRbeta diversity was high at day 60 because of recipient T cells and thymic progenitors that survived. One year after transplant, T-cell counts and diversity came mostly from newly produced T cells.

This CDR3 is 14 amino acids long. CDR1 is DFQATT and CDR2 is SNEGSKA in the germline V gene (reference sequence). V was trimmed by 4 bases and J by 3 bases, leaving 15 bases between them. Researchers prepared the TCRbeta library using unique molecular identifiers, the study reports. TCRdb processed the PCR reads anew with MiXCR; each CDR3 protein has one entry. Among about 980,000 distinct CDR3 sequences listed, roughly 31% were seen once. The input for sequencing was PBMCs, mostly from graft donor cells, taken 360 days after TCRalphabeta/CD19-depleted stem cell transplant. The chain joins TRBV20-1 to TRBJ2-5; D might be TRBD1 or TRBD2, each matching 5 bases. This receptor was identified in a boy under two years old who had a stem cell transplant for SCID, so the T cells may come from the graft donor. The CDR3 coding sequence is TGCAGTGCTAAAGAGGGGCCCTGGGAAGAGACCCAGTACTTC. It encodes CSAKEGPWEETQYF.